This TCR beta chain was sequenced during a study of Graves' ophthalmopathy and Graves' hyperthyroidism. For the study at large: No progression to ophthalmopathy over 18 months defined stable hyperthyroidism. Overall study results and limits: Ophthalmopathy progression cases were predicted by the model with approximately 66% sensitivity and 72.22% specificity.

Amplification of the TCR beta CDR3 regions used RNA transcripts (as template). The first round was an RT-PCR with HTBI primers, and the second round was a multiplex PCR. TCRdb reprocessed the multiplex PCR reads with MiXCR, giving one entry per CDR3 protein. This sample has around 1.1 million distinct CDR3 sequences, with about two fifths found just once. V was pared by 1 base and J by 6 bases, with 13 bases of the junction left unmatched. Germline V gives CDR1 SGHTA, CDR2 FQGNSA. The CDR3 loop spans 17 amino acids. A word on this clonotype: Its target is not known.

Lactation, pregnancy, uncontrolled infections and other autoimmune diseases were all grounds for excluding patients. Material: peripheral blood or thyroid tissue (not recorded which). This chain links TRBV7-2 with TRBJ2-7, with TRBD1 identical over 9 bases. This receptor was obtained from an adult man with Graves' hyperthyroidism. CDR3 in amino acids: CASSLGHPGTGRGEQYF. The DNA for the CDR3 is TGTGCCAGCAGCTTAGGCCATCCCGGGACAGGGCGGGGCGAGCAGTACTTC.